Below are 27 T cell receptor beta chains sequenced from a single sample in a study of T cells in localized non-small cell lung cancer. Clones were read by immunoSEQ multiplex PCR, and TCRdb kept only the in-frame ones, dropping some. The sample holds over 25,000 clones, around 91% seen once. The sequencing here drew on peripheral blood, taken before any cancer treatment. All receptors come from a woman aged 35 to 70 with stage I lung adenocarcinoma.

This clone was counted a single time. This chain links TRBV28 with TRBJ2-7; D may be TRBD1 (5 bases). V lost 4 bases and J lost 6, with 22 bases in between. This CDR3 comprises 16 residues. Germline V lookup: CDR1 MDHEN, CDR2 SYDVKM. The CDR3 nucleotides are TGTGCCAGCAGTTACCCTCCAGGGCGGACCCTAGGCGAGCAGTACTTC. This gives the protein CASSYPPGRTLGEQYF.

The chain is built from TRBV29-1 and TRBJ2-7; tentative D call: TRBD1 (5 bases). The V end was cut by 4 bases, the J end by 2 bases, with 15 bases between. Germline lookup yields CDR1 SQVTM and CDR2 ANQGSEA. This CDR3 comprises 14 residues. The CDR3: CSVAPQGLTYEQYF. Here the CDR3 DNA reads TGCAGCGTTGCCCCTCAGGGCCTAACCTACGAGCAGTACTTC.

This sequence joins TRBV2 and TRBJ1-5; D is ambiguous. V lost 2 bases and J lost 0, with 14 bases in between. CDR1 and CDR2 from the germline V gene are SNHLY and FYNNEI. CDR3 length: 17 amino acids. CDR3 nucleotide sequence: TGTGCCAGCAGTGAATACCAGCTGTCTTATAGCAATCAGCCCCAGCATTTT. Translating gives CASSEYQLSYSNQPQHF.

A few counts support this clone. This rearrangement joins TRBV28 to TRBJ2-7; 9 nucleotides agree with TRBD1. The length of the CDR3 is 15 residues. After removal of 4 bases from V and 5 bases from J, the junction contained 9 bases not matched to a gene. Germline V gives CDR1 MDHEN, CDR2 SYDVKM. CDR3 bases: TGTGCCAGCAGTTCGGCCGGGACAGGGTTCGACGAGCAGTACTTC. Translated: CASSSAGTGFDEQYF.

The chain uses TRBV9 and TRBJ2-2; tentative D call: TRBD2 (7 bases). The CDR3 spans 16 residues. From germline, CDR1 is SGDLS and CDR2 YYNGEE. V gave up 2 bases and J gave up 1 base, with 12 bases separating them. CDR3 DNA sequence: TGTGCCAGCAGCGTTGGGGAGGGACAGAACACCGGGGAGCTGTTTTTT. Its translation: CASSVGEGQNTGELFF.

V gene TRBV6-1 combines with J gene TRBJ1-1; D remains unclear. Germline V lookup: CDR1 MNHNS, CDR2 SASEGT. The CDR3 extends over 15 amino acids. With 10 bases removed from V and 4 bases from J, the gap between germline ends came to 22 bases. For the CDR3, the DNA is TGTGCCACGAAACGGGATGAGGTGAAGGGCACTGAAGCTTTCTTT. This encodes CATKRDEVKGTEAFF.

This chain joins TRBV7-8 and TRBJ1-1, with D uncertain. Germline V gives CDR1 SGHVS, CDR2 FQNEAQ. The germline V and J ends were trimmed by 4 bases and 3 bases, with 24 bases remaining between them. The CDR3 totals 18 residues. The CDR3 protein is CASSSTPRVGQVDTEAFF. The CDR3 DNA reads as TGTGCCAGCAGCTCCACCCCGAGGGTGGGTCAGGTGGACACTGAAGCTTTCTTT.

The V gene is TRBV19, the J gene TRBJ1-5, with 8 bases matching TRBD1. After removal of 4 bases from V and 4 bases from J, the junction contained 12 bases not matched to a gene. CDR1 is LNHDA, CDR2 SQIVND, per germline (reference sequence). The CDR3 covers 17 residues. The CDR3 reads CASSTSGGQGRNQPQHF. The CDR3 region has the DNA TGTGCCAGTAGTACCTCGGGTGGACAGGGACGAAATCAGCCCCAGCATTTT. The complete variable domain, with remaining parts taken from reference TRBV19 and TRBJ1-5, reads DGGITQSPKYLFRKEGQNVTLSCEQNLNHDAMYWYRQDPGQGLRLIYYSQIVNDFQKGDIAEGYSVSREKKESFPLTVTSAQKNPTAFYLCASSTSGGQGRNQPQHFGDGTRLSIL.

The chain links TRBV27 to TRBJ2-1; 9 bases agree with TRBD2. This CDR3 is built from 15 residues. The germline CDR1 and CDR2 sequences are MNHEY and SMNVEV (reference sequence). After removal of 3 bases from V and 4 bases from J, the junction contained 4 bases not matched to a gene. For the CDR3, the DNA is TGTGCCAGCAGTTTTCTAGCGGGGCCTTACAATGAGCAGTTCTTC. This sequence encodes CASSFLAGPYNEQFF.

A remark on this clone: The junction and the germline gene differ at one end; a read error may be behind it. J is TRBJ1-1 and V is TRBV30, with 8 bases identical to TRBD1. CDR1 is GTSNPN and CDR2 is SVGIG in the germline V gene (reference sequence). This CDR3 has 15 residues. CDR3 nucleotides: TGTGCCTGGAGTCCAGACAGGGGATCCGGCACTAAAGCTTTCTTT. It specifies CAWSPDRGSGTKAFF.

The chain joins TRBV7-9 to TRBJ2-7; D remains unclear. Trimming stripped 5 bases from V and 0 bases from J, with 14 bases between. Germline V CDR1 and CDR2: SEHNR, FQNEAQ (reference sequence). The length of the CDR3 is 15 residues. CDR3 in amino acids: CASSLREDLSYEQYF. Here the CDR3 DNA reads TGTGCCAGCAGCCTACGTGAGGACCTCTCCTACGAGCAGTACTTC. Filled out from reference TRBV7-9 and TRBJ2-7, the complete variable domain reads DTGVSQNPRHKITKRGQNVTFRCDPISEHNRLYWYRQTLGQGPEFLTYFQNEAQLEKSRLLSDRFSAERPKGSFSTLEIQRTEQGDSAMYLCASSLREDLSYEQYFGPGTRLTVT.

The chain has TRBV15 and TRBJ2-5, with D hard to call. Per germline, CDR1 LNHNV and CDR2 YYDKDF (reference sequence). V was pared by 1 base and J by 5 bases, with 5 bases between. This CDR3 comprises 12 residues. The chain's CDR3 is CATSRVAETQYF. In DNA, the CDR3 is TGTGCCACCAGCAGAGTCGCGGAGACCCAGTACTTC.

In this sample, this clone turned up once. V gene TRBV28 combines with J gene TRBJ1-1; D unclear. The CDR3 sequence is 14 residues long. V was clipped by 7 bases and J by 4 bases, with 16 bases between them. Germline V lookup: CDR1 MDHEN, CDR2 SYDVKM. Here the CDR3 reads CASTPSLVGTEAFF. The DNA of the CDR3 is TGTGCCAGCACCCCTTCTTTGGTCGGCACTGAAGCTTTCTTT.

The V and J genes are TRBV6-6 and TRBJ1-3; D unresolved. This CDR3 comprises 11 residues. CDR1 MNHNY and CDR2 SVGAGI come from the germline V gene (reference sequence). V lost 7 bases and J lost 4, with 5 bases in between. CDR3 nucleotide sequence: TGTGCCAGCAAATCAGGAAACACCATATATTTT. Protein product: CASKSGNTIYF.

This chain joins TRBV21-1 and TRBJ1-1. TRBV21-1 is assigned pseudogene status. The CDR3 has 18 residues. The CDR3 nucleotides read TGTGCCAGCAGCAAAACTCCTACATGGAATCGGATGAACACTGAAGCTTTCTTT. Its protein product is CASSKTPTWNRMNTEAFF.

V is TRBV19 and J is TRBJ1-3; D ambiguous. There are 14 residues in the CDR3. Germline values: CDR1 LNHDA, CDR2 SQIVND (reference sequence). V dropped 5 bases and J dropped 7 bases, with 15 bases sitting between them. The CDR3 nucleotides are TGTGCCAGTAGTGACTCGGGAGCCGGGAACACCATATATTTT. Its protein is CASSDSGAGNTIYF.

The rearrangement uses TRBV4-1 and TRBJ2-7, with D perhaps assigned TRBD1 or TRBD2 (5 bases each). CDR3 length equals 16 residues. CDR1 and CDR2 (germline): MGHRA, YSYEKL. V dropped 4 bases and J dropped 4 bases, with 20 bases sitting between them. CDR3 sequence reads: CASSLAGTALLYEQYF. Written as DNA, the CDR3 is TGCGCCAGCAGCCTAGCCGGGACGGCCCTGCTATACGAGCAGTACTTC.

This chain joins TRBV19 and TRBJ1-1; TRBD1 agrees at 12 bases. The germline gives CDR1 LNHDA, CDR2 SQIVND (reference sequence). The CDR3 loop spans 16 amino acids. After removal of 5 bases from V and 4 bases from J, the junction contained 8 bases not matched to a gene. The CDR3 DNA follows: TGTGCCAGTAGTCATGGGACAGGGGGCTTTAGCACTGAAGCTTTCTTT. This encodes CASSHGTGGFSTEAFF.

V usage is TRBV18 and J usage is TRBJ2-6; D unclear. V was cut by 3 bases and J by 0 bases, with 3 bases left in between. Germline values: CDR1 KGHSH, CDR2 LQKENI. The CDR3 sequence is 14 residues long. The CDR3 is CASSPDSGANVLTF. The CDR3 DNA reads as TGTGCCAGCTCACCCGACTCTGGGGCCAACGTCCTGACTTTC.

In DNA, the CDR3 is TGTGCCAGCAGCCCGACAGGAACCTACGAGCAGTACTTC. It yields the protein CASSPTGTYEQYF. V usage is TRBV7-2 and J usage is TRBJ2-7; D might be TRBD1 (6 bases). CDR1 SGHTA and CDR2 FQGNSA come from the germline V gene. This CDR3 is 13 amino acids long. Trimming removed 5 bases at V and 2 bases at J, with 10 bases between.

In this sample, this clone turned up a few times. The rearrangement uses TRBV6-1 and TRBJ1-6; 9 bases agree with TRBD1. Looked up from germline, CDR1 is MNHNS and CDR2 is SASEGT. J gave up 8 bases and V 7 bases, and 6 bases lay outside the gene matches. This CDR3 region has 14 residues. The CDR3 region is CASTVTGGYSPLHF. CDR3 in DNA: TGTGCCAGCACTGTGACAGGGGGTTATTCACCCCTCCACTTT.

The genes are TRBV30 and TRBJ2-5; no definite D call. Trimming cost V 5 bases and J 4 bases, with 14 bases left between them. The germline CDR1 and CDR2 sequences are GTSNPN and SVGIG (reference sequence). The CDR3 totals 13 residues. The CDR3 sequence: CAWSFSLGETQYF. DNA of the CDR3: TGTGCCTGGTCGTTTAGCCTGGGAGAGACCCAGTACTTC.

V gene TRBV28 combines with J gene TRBJ1-5, with 9 bases that match TRBD1. The CDR3 consists of 16 residues. The J segment lost 1 base and the V segment lost 5 bases, leaving 6 bases of the junction unmatched. CDR1 and CDR2 (germline): MDHEN, SYDVKM. DNA of the CDR3: TGTGCCAGCAGTCAGGACAGGGGCATAAGCAATCAGCCCCAGCATTTT. This translates into CASSQDRGISNQPQHF.

This chain links TRBV18 with TRBJ1-1; 9 nucleotides agree with TRBD1. This CDR3 spans 15 amino acids. Per germline, CDR1 KGHSH and CDR2 LQKENI. V shed 5 bases, J shed 0 bases, and the junction held 4 bases outside the gene matches. CDR3 protein: CASSINRGLNTEAFF. The CDR3 coding sequence is TGTGCCAGCTCAATCAACAGGGGGCTGAACACTGAAGCTTTCTTT.

The genes are TRBV7-9 and TRBJ1-2; D is ambiguous. This CDR3 region has 12 residues. Trimming took off 4 bases at V and 3 bases at J, with 6 bases between the two ends. The germline V gene encodes CDR1 SEHNR and CDR2 FQNEAQ (reference sequence). The CDR3 sequence is CASSWTDYGYTF. CDR3 nucleotide sequence: TGTGCCAGCAGCTGGACGGACTATGGCTACACCTTC.

J is TRBJ1-1 and V is TRBV6-1, with no clear D. The V gene's germline CDR1 is MNHNS and CDR2 SASEGT. The CDR3 runs to 13 residues. The V end lost 6 bases, the J end lost 4 bases, and 12 bases lay between the germline ends. CDR3 loop: CASSVGGFTEAFF. The CDR3 bases are TGTGCCAGCAGCGTGGGAGGTTTCACTGAAGCTTTCTTT.

The chain joins TRBV15 to TRBJ2-5, with D tentatively TRBD1 (6 bases). The germline V and J ends were trimmed by 0 bases and 5 bases, with 13 bases remaining between them. Looked up from germline, CDR1 is LNHNV and CDR2 is YYDKDF (reference sequence). There are 15 residues in the CDR3. CDR3 loop: CATSRDTGSLETQYF. The CDR3, as DNA: TGTGCCACCAGCAGAGATACAGGGTCGCTGGAGACCCAGTACTTC.